The 31 T cell receptor beta chains reported below all come from one sample, sequenced in a study of blood T cells in healthy people across ages. A J-beta primer mix and a sample-barcoded 5' primer were used in a second PCR of about 7 to 12 cycles. A single record per CDR3 protein comes from TCRdb applying MiXCR to the 5' RACE reads. The profile shows fewer than 800,000 distinct CDR3 sequences, approximately 30% of them singletons. The specimen was blood. These TCRs come from a woman aged 80 or over in good health.

The chain is built from TRBV20-1 and TRBJ2-5, with D perhaps matching TRBD1 (5 bases). Germline-derived CDR1 and CDR2 are DFQATT and SNEGSKA (reference sequence). V was cut by 7 bases and J by 2 bases, with 8 bases left in between. This CDR3 region has 11 residues. The CDR3 DNA reads TGCAGTGATAGGGGACAAGAGACCCAGTACTTC. Translating it yields CSDRGQETQYF.

This chain uses TRBV7-6 with TRBJ2-2; D might be TRBD2 (6 bases). V was trimmed by 5 bases and J by 4 bases, leaving 17 bases between them. Per the germline V gene, CDR1 is SGHVS and CDR2 is FNYEAQ. The CDR3 is 16 residues long. The CDR3 DNA reads as TGTGCCAGCAGCCCGAGAGAATTGGGGGGCACCGGGGAGCTGTTTTTT. Protein: CASSPRELGGTGELFF.

The V and J genes are TRBV7-2 and TRBJ1-1; tentative D call: TRBD1 (5 bases). The CDR3 is 13 amino acids. The germline V and J ends were trimmed by 2 bases and 11 bases, with 15 bases remaining between them. The V gene's germline CDR1 is SGHTA and CDR2 FQGNSA. The CDR3 loop reads CASSLLSGSEAFF. CDR3 DNA: TGTGCCAGCAGCTTATTGTCAGGGAGCGAGGCTTTCTTT.

This clonotype has a count of ten or more. The chain has TRBV12-3 or TRBV12-4 and TRBJ1-1; D not certain. Trimming pared 4 bases from V and 6 bases from J, leaving 12 bases between. CDR3 length: 13 residues. The CDR3 loop reads CASSSRAGAEAFF. CDR3 in DNA: TGTGCCAGCAGTTCAAGGGCTGGGGCTGAAGCTTTCTTT.

This clonotype has a handful of counts. The genes are TRBV11-1 and TRBJ2-1, with D uncertain. The germline CDR1 and CDR2 sequences are SGHAT and FQDESV (reference sequence). The CDR3 loop spans 12 amino acids. Trimming cost V 6 bases and J 5 bases, with 8 bases left between them. The CDR3 region has the DNA TGTGCCAGCAGTCGGTCTGACAATGAGCAGTTCTTC. As protein: CASSRSDNEQFF.

The chain employs TRBV7-2 and TRBJ2-4, with TRBD1 matching 7 bases. Trimming took 5 bases from V and 13 from J; bases not matched to a gene: 8. This CDR3 spans 12 amino acids. Per the germline V gene, CDR1 is SGHTA and CDR2 is FQGNSA. CDR3 DNA: TGTGCCAGCAGCCATGACAGGGCCCACCAGTACTTC. This codes for CASSHDRAHQYF. Looking up the rest from reference TRBV7-2 and TRBJ2-4 gives the full variable domain: GAGVSQSPSNKVTEKGKDVELRCDPISGHTALYWYRQSLGQGLEFLIYFQGNSAPDKSGLPSDRFSAERTGGSVSTLTIQRTQQEDSAVYLCASSHDRAHQYFGAGTRLSVL.

A remark on this clonotype: Possible read error: a much larger clone is one base away. The chain joins TRBV20-1 to TRBJ2-5; 7 bases line up with TRBD1. The J call is uncertain, as TRBJ2-7 better fits the DNA end. The CDR3 runs 12 residues. Germline CDR1 is DFQATT and CDR2 is SNEGSKA (reference sequence). CDR3 region: CSAPGQAGEQYF. CDR3 nucleotides: TGCAGTGCCCCCGGACAGGCGGGCGAGCAGTACTTC.

This clonotype has at least ten counts. The V call is TRBV5-1, the J call TRBJ2-1; the match to TRBD1 covers 7 bases. The germline V gene encodes CDR1 SGHRS and CDR2 YFSETQ. The CDR3 covers 15 residues. Trimming cost V 2 bases and J 4 bases; bases outside gene matches: 6. For the CDR3, the DNA is TGCGCCAGCAGCTTACAGGGGAATGGGTACAATGAGCAGTTCTTC. Its protein is CASSLQGNGYNEQFF.

This clonotype was recorded once. The chain's CDR3 is CASSPGRDKQYF. The CDR3 nucleotides read TGTGCCAGCAGTCCCGGACGCGATAAGCAGTACTTC. This chain connects TRBV12-3 or TRBV12-4 to TRBJ2-7; D not resolved. The CDR3 totals 12 residues. The V end lost 5 bases, the J end lost 8 bases, and 13 bases lay between the germline ends.

This clonotype was observed a handful of times. A much larger clone lies a single base off, so this may be a read error. V is TRBV7-3 and J is TRBJ2-7; TRBD2 agrees at 7 bases. Losses at the gene ends were 5 bases for V and 7 bases for J; bases not matched to a gene: 8. The CDR3 runs to 13 residues. CDR1 is SGHTA and CDR2 is FQGTGA in the germline V gene. The CDR3 here is CASSTSGENEQYF. The CDR3 region has the DNA TGTGCCAGCAGCACGAGCGGGGAAAATGAGCAGTACTTC.

This clonotype appeared many times. The chain recombines TRBV12-3 or TRBV12-4 with TRBJ2-1; TRBD2 matches at 12 bases. The CDR3 contains 16 residues. V trimming: 5 bases; J trimming: 3 bases; junction bases outside the gene matches: 5. The CDR3 region is CASSPSSGGGYNEQFF. The CDR3 DNA sequence: TGTGCCAGCAGTCCATCTAGCGGGGGGGGCTACAATGAGCAGTTCTTC.

A few counts support this clonotype. Given a much more abundant clone one base away, this may be a read error. The CDR3 DNA reads as TGCGCCAGCAGCTTCCAGGGACTATACAATGATGAGCAGTACTTC. This encodes CASSFQGLYNDEQYF. The rearrangement links TRBV5-1 to TRBJ2-5; 7 positions agree with TRBD2. This CDR3 is built from 15 residues. The V gene's germline CDR1 is SGHRS and CDR2 YFSETQ. After removal of 2 bases from V and 11 bases from J, the junction contained 15 bases not matched to a gene.

The V call is TRBV7-2, the J call TRBJ2-3; 7 bases are a match to TRBD2. The CDR3 spans 14 residues. V shed 5 bases and J 4 bases; nucleotides not matched to a gene: 6. CDR1 is SGHTA and CDR2 is FQGNSA in the germline V gene. The CDR3 loop is CASSLSGFADTQYF. The CDR3 DNA is TGTGCCAGCAGCCTTAGCGGGTTCGCAGATACGCAGTATTTT.

Ten or more counts support this clonotype. The chain has TRBV7-9 and TRBJ1-4, with D unresolved. Germline CDR1 is SEHNR and CDR2 is FQNEAQ (reference sequence). The CDR3 consists of 17 residues. With 5 bases removed from V and 8 bases from J, the gap between germline ends came to 24 bases. CDR3 in amino acids: CASSPQSGTDRAEKLFF. The CDR3 region has the DNA TGTGCCAGCAGCCCGCAGTCGGGAACAGACCGTGCAGAAAAACTGTTTTTT.

This clonotype was seen more than once but under ten times. The chain couples TRBV3-1 to TRBJ2-3, with D unclear. Per the germline V gene, CDR1 is LGHDT and CDR2 is YNNKEL (reference sequence). The CDR3 runs to 13 residues. The V end was cut by 5 bases, the J end by 8 bases, with 14 bases between. CDR3 protein: CASSTAPLGTQYF. CDR3 nucleotide sequence: TGTGCCAGCAGCACTGCTCCCCTCGGTACGCAGTATTTT.

As concerns this clonotype: One base away lies a much larger clone, so this may be a sequencing read error. J is TRBJ1-2 and V is TRBV5-6, with 7 bases that match TRBD1. Unmatched junction bases numbered 14, after V lost 4 bases and J lost 8 bases. The CDR3 is 15 amino acids. Germline CDR1 SGHDT, CDR2 YYEEEE. CDR3 nucleotide sequence: TGTGCCAGCAGCGTGGGTTTAGGGGGCAATGAAGGCTACACCTTC. Protein sequence: CASSVGLGGNEGYTF.

This clonotype was observed at least ten times. The J gene is TRBJ2-1, the V gene TRBV4-1; 8 bases are shared with TRBD2. This CDR3 has 13 amino acids. V was clipped by 4 bases and J by 9 bases; unmatched bases: 5. Per the germline V gene, CDR1 is MGHRA and CDR2 is YSYEKL. The CDR3 loop reads CASSRQSGGEQFF. As DNA, the CDR3 is TGCGCCAGCAGCCGTCAGAGCGGGGGTGAGCAGTTCTTC.

The gene calls are TRBV10-3 and TRBJ2-5, with no clear D. This CDR3 is built from 15 residues. The V end lost 0 bases, the J end lost 1 base, and 9 bases lay between the germline ends. The V gene's germline CDR1 is ENHRY and CDR2 SYGVKD. As DNA, the CDR3 is TGTGCCATCAGTGAGTCGACGGCCCCCCAAGAGACCCAGTACTTC. Translation: CAISESTAPQETQYF.

This clonotype showed up many times. The chain is built from TRBV18 and TRBJ2-7; maybe TRBD2 (6 bases). The CDR3 has 13 residues. Germline CDR1 KGHSH, CDR2 LQKENI. V was pared by 9 bases and J by 4 bases, with 16 bases between. CDR3 sequence: CASSTGTSYEQYF. As DNA, the CDR3 is TGTGCCAGTTCCACCGGGACTTCTTACGAGCAGTACTTC.

Only a few counts were recorded for this clonotype. A much larger clone lies one base from this, so it may be a read error. V usage is TRBV30 and J usage is TRBJ2-7; perhaps TRBD1 as D (6 bases). Germline CDR1 is GTSNPN and CDR2 is SVGIG (reference sequence). This CDR3 has 13 residues. V lost 4 bases, J lost 5 bases, and 15 bases lay in between. The CDR3 is CAWMRQGWHEQYF. CDR3 DNA sequence: TGTGCCTGGATGCGGCAGGGGTGGCACGAGCAGTACTTC.

The genes are TRBV20-1 and TRBJ2-5; D tentatively reads TRBD1 or TRBD2 (5 bases each). This CDR3 spans 17 amino acids. With 2 bases removed from V and 2 bases from J, the gap between germline ends came to 21 bases. Germline V gene lookup returns CDR1 DFQATT and CDR2 SNEGSKA (reference sequence). The CDR3 DNA follows: TGCAGTGCTAGACACCGAGACCGGGACCCTAGACAAGAGACCCAGTACTTC. As protein: CSARHRDRDPRQETQYF.

This clonotype was counted many times. A read error may be the cause here, since a much bigger clone is one base away. This chain connects TRBV25-1 to TRBJ2-7; 8 nucleotides line up with TRBD2. V lost 6 bases and J lost 7; bases outside the gene matches: 8. The germline V gene has CDR1 MGHDK and CDR2 SYGVNS. This CDR3 region has 13 residues. The CDR3 loop reads CASRDRGGWEQYF. The CDR3 DNA reads TGTGCCAGCAGGGATCGGGGGGGTTGGGAGCAGTACTTC.

In its sample, this clonotype was seen many times. This may come from a read error, since a much larger clone is one base off. The chain couples TRBV4-3 to TRBJ1-2, with 8 bases matching TRBD1. The CDR3 is 15 residues long. Losses at the gene ends were 0 bases for V and 5 bases for J; bases not matched to a gene: 5. Germline loops: CDR1 LGHNA, CDR2 YSLEER. The CDR3 loop reads CASSQDQTGGYGYTF. The CDR3 DNA follows: TGCGCCAGCAGCCAAGATCAAACAGGGGGTTATGGCTACACCTTC.

This clonotype was seen at least ten times. CDR3 sequence: CASSSRRVAGETQYF. For the CDR3, the DNA is TGCGCCAGCAGCAGTCGGCGGGTAGCTGGAGAGACCCAGTACTTC. The genes are TRBV4-1 and TRBJ2-5; D perhaps matches TRBD2 (5 bases). V lost 5 bases and J 4 bases, leaving 17 bases between the germline ends. The V gene's germline CDR1 is MGHRA and CDR2 YSYEKL. This CDR3 spans 15 amino acids.

CDR3 residues: CASSQNSVGYEQYF. The CDR3 coding sequence is TGTGCCAGCAGCCAGAATTCGGTGGGTTACGAGCAGTACTTC. The chain combines TRBV3-1 with TRBJ2-7; D is uncertain. The CDR3 is made up of 14 amino acids. V was pared by 3 bases and J by 4 bases, with 13 bases between. In germline, CDR1 is LGHDT, CDR2 YNNKEL (reference sequence).

The chain links TRBV6-1 to TRBJ1-1; D not certain. The V end was cut by 5 bases, the J end by 0 bases, with 10 bases between. The germline CDR1 and CDR2 sequences are MNHNS and SASEGT. The CDR3 spans 14 residues. CDR3 sequence (DNA): TGTGCCAGCAGTTCGGGCGGAGTGAACACTGAAGCTTTCTTT. Its protein is CASSSGGVNTEAFF.

This clonotype came up many times. The gene calls are TRBV4-2 and TRBJ2-1; 9 bases fit TRBD2. This CDR3 spans 16 amino acids. Germline lookup yields CDR1 LGHNA and CDR2 YNFKEQ. The V gene end was trimmed by 0 bases and the J gene end by 6 bases; junction bases not matched to a gene: 6. The CDR3 region has the DNA TGTGCCAGCAGCCAAGACAGGCGGGGGGGCCCCAATGAGCAGTTCTTC. This gives the protein CASSQDRRGGPNEQFF.

This clonotype was seen a few times. Mismatch with germline at one junction end may stem from a read error. The chain joins TRBV20-1 to TRBJ2-7; D possibly corresponds to TRBD1 (6 bases). The CDR3 runs 15 residues. Germline CDR1 reads DFQATT; CDR2 reads SNEGSKA (reference sequence). CDR3: CSARGQGLVSDEQYF. For the CDR3, the DNA is TGCAGTGCTAGGGGGCAGGGGCTCGTCTCCGACGAGCAGTACTTC.

Comment on this clonotype: The junction and the germline gene differ at one end; a read error may be behind it. This rearrangement joins TRBV24-1 to TRBJ2-3; 8 nucleotides align to TRBD1. In germline, CDR1 is KGHDR, CDR2 SFDVKD. This CDR3 region has 17 residues. As DNA, the CDR3 is TGTGCCACCAGTGATTCCGGTGGGGCAGGGGGCACAGTTACGCAGTATTTT. As protein: CATSDSGGAGGTVTQYF.

This rearrangement joins TRBV7-9 to TRBJ2-3; D is perhaps TRBD2 (5 bases). The CDR3 sequence is 18 residues long. V lost 2 bases and J 7 bases, leaving 25 bases between the germline ends. Germline CDR1 is SEHNR and CDR2 is FQNEAQ (reference sequence). The CDR3 DNA reads TGTGCCAGCAGCTTATTAGGCGGTTTGGGAGAGTCCGGGAATACGCAGTATTTT. Residues: CASSLLGGLGESGNTQYF.

The rearrangement uses TRBV29-1 and TRBJ1-2; TRBD1 matches at 8 bases. CDR3 length: 14 amino acids. Germline V gene data show CDR1 as SQVTM and CDR2 as ANQGSEA. V dropped 5 bases and J dropped 4; count of bases not matched to a gene: 9. For the CDR3, the DNA is TGCAGCGTTAAAACGGACAGGGAATTCTATGGCTACACCTTC. Translated: CSVKTDREFYGYTF. Filled out from reference TRBV29-1 and TRBJ1-2, the complete variable domain reads SAVISQKPSRDICQRGTSLTIQCQVDSQVTMMFWYRQQPGQSLTLIATANQGSEATYESGFVIDKFPISRPNLTFSTLTVSNMSPEDSSIYLCSVKTDREFYGYTFGSGTRLTVV.